This T cell receptor beta chain was captured by sequencing in a study of vaccination and CD4 T cells after COVID-19. Sequencing of DNA taken from cultured CD4+ T cells relied on the Oncomine TCR Beta short-read assay. Genomic DNA extraction was carried out from cultured CD4+ T cells. One entry per CDR3 protein, called by TCRdb with MiXCR from the PCR reads. The data show more than 20,000 distinct CDR3 sequences, with roughly 70% seen just once and approximately 9% held by the top ten. Comments on this clonotype: Its target is not known.

Points from the study as a whole: Counts of SARS-CoV-2-reactive clonotypes had a median that went from approximately 21 to 40, a nonsignificant change.

In germline, CDR1 is LGHNA, CDR2 YNFKEQ. CDR3 length: 12 residues. J was trimmed by 3 bases and V by 6 bases; bases with no gene match: 0. The treatment: approximately nine-day PBMC culture with coronavirus spike peptide pools or control peptides (ViraFEST assay). After expanding antigen-specific T cells with peptide pools, ViraFEST sequenced their TCRs. Cells received half-medium changes with fresh IL-2 medium on days 3 and 7. The rearrangement links TRBV4-2 to TRBJ1-1, with 8 bases matching TRBD1. Sequencing was performed on CD4+ T cells from blood, cultured in vitro. This clonotype originated in a human donor who had recovered from COVID-19. The CDR3 is CASRTGDTEAFF. DNA for the CDR3: TGTGCCAGCAGGACAGGGGACACTGAAGCTTTCTTT.